These 21 T cell receptor beta chains originate from one sample sequenced in a study of blood T cell repertoires in COVID-19. This table comes from immunoSEQ multiplex PCR, and its TCRdb copy is limited to in-frame clones, with some not included. The sample gives roughly 180,000 clones, less than 85% of which show up once; 15% to 20% is in the top ten. The sequencing sample was made of PBMCs or T cells enriched from blood (not recorded which). These receptors were obtained from a man aged 60-69 years who had recovered from COVID-19.

The chain recombines TRBV19 with TRBJ2-1; 14 bases are shared with TRBD2. There are 15 residues in the CDR3. J gave up 8 bases and V 4 bases, and 4 bases lay outside the gene matches. The germline V gene has CDR1 LNHDA and CDR2 SQIVND (reference sequence). The chain's CDR3 is CASSRGTSGSDEQFF. The CDR3 DNA sequence: TGTGCCAGTAGTAGAGGGACTAGCGGGAGCGATGAGCAGTTCTTC.

The chain links TRBV5-3 to TRBJ1-4; TRBD1 is a possible D gene (6 bases). TRBV5-3 is given ORF status, its function remaining uncertain. Deletions cut 3 bases from V and 5 bases from J, with 26 bases between. The CDR3 is made up of 19 amino acids. CDR3 nucleotide sequence: TGTGCCAGAAGCTCTCCCCTCTTACAGGGTAAGGTCCCCAATGAAAAACTGTTTTTT. It is translated as CARSSPLLQGKVPNEKLFF.

The rearrangement uses TRBV7-9 and TRBJ2-5, with 9 bases that match TRBD1. The CDR3 extends over 14 amino acids. Germline V lookup: CDR1 SEHNR, CDR2 FQNEAQ (reference sequence). V lost 4 bases and J lost 2; bases outside the gene matches: 2. For the CDR3, the DNA is TGTGCCAGCAGCTCCGGACAGGGGCAAGAGACCCAGTACTTC. As protein: CASSSGQGQETQYF.

V and J are TRBV28 and TRBJ2-1; tentative D call: TRBD2 (5 bases). Looked up from germline, CDR1 is MDHEN and CDR2 is SYDVKM. The ends were cut back, 7 bases at V and 2 bases at J, with 15 bases in the middle. This CDR3 has 15 amino acids. CDR3 protein: CASTLSGTTYNEQFF. Here the CDR3 DNA reads TGTGCCAGCACCCTCAGCGGAACGACCTACAATGAGCAGTTCTTC.

The J gene is TRBJ2-3, the V gene TRBV12-3 or TRBV12-4, with D possibly TRBD2 on 5 matching bases. This CDR3 comprises 12 residues. Trimming shortened V by 6 bases and J by 1 base, and 5 bases separated the two germline ends. CDR3 DNA sequence: TGTGCCAGCAGGCGGGGCACAGATACGCAGTATTTT. Translated: CASRRGTDTQYF.

The chain links TRBV28 to TRBJ1-3, with a weak D call TRBD1 (6 bases). Germline CDR1 is MDHEN and CDR2 is SYDVKM. CDR3 length: 16 residues. Trimming took off 2 bases at V and 0 bases at J, with 11 bases between the two ends. CDR3 region: CASSLPGQPSGNTIYF. Here the CDR3 DNA reads TGTGCCAGCAGTTTACCCGGACAGCCCTCTGGAAACACCATATATTTT. Full variable domain (missing parts from reference TRBV28 and TRBJ1-3): DVKVTQSSRYLVKRTGEKVFLECVQDMDHENMFWYRQDPGLGLRLIYFSYDVKMKEKGDIPEGYSVSREKKERFSLILESASTNQTSMYLCASSLPGQPSGNTIYFGEGSWLTVV.

V is TRBV28 and J is TRBJ2-5, with TRBD1 identical over 7 bases. Trimming took 3 bases from V and 3 from J; bases not matched to a gene: 7. CDR3 length: 15 residues. Germline loops: CDR1 MDHEN, CDR2 SYDVKM. The chain's CDR3 is CASSFGQVGEETQYF. In DNA form, the CDR3 reads TGTGCCAGCAGTTTTGGACAGGTTGGGGAAGAGACCCAGTACTTC.

The chain couples TRBV5-1 to TRBJ2-7; possible D gene TRBD2, 5 bases. Germline V gene data show CDR1 as SGHRS and CDR2 as YFSETQ. This CDR3 comprises 13 residues. The ends were cut back, 4 bases at V and 1 base at J, with 9 bases in the middle. CDR3 amino acids: CASSAGLSYEQYF. The CDR3 DNA follows: TGCGCCAGCAGCGCGGGTCTATCCTACGAGCAGTACTTC.

The chain has TRBV6-5 and TRBJ1-6; possible D gene TRBD1, 6 bases. Looked up from germline, CDR1 is MNHEY and CDR2 is SVGAGI. V was clipped by 6 bases and J by 7 bases, with 13 bases between them. This CDR3 region has 14 residues. Here the CDR3 reads CASRTQGSNSPLHF. The CDR3 bases are TGTGCCAGCAGGACCCAGGGGTCCAATTCACCCCTCCACTTT.

The chain recombines TRBV15 with TRBJ1-5, with 11 bases identical to TRBD1. The CDR3 contains 16 residues. Germline values: CDR1 LNHNV, CDR2 YYDKDF (reference sequence). Losses at the gene ends were 0 bases for V and 6 bases for J; bases not matched to a gene: 4. CDR3 residues: CATSRDGGTGGQPQHF. CDR3 nucleotides: TGTGCCACCAGCAGAGACGGGGGGACAGGGGGTCAGCCCCAGCATTTT.

In its sample, this clone was seen a few times. The chain combines TRBV5-5 with TRBJ2-1, with D maybe TRBD1 (6 bases). Trimming shortened V by 5 bases and J by 6 bases, and 9 bases separated the two germline ends. This CDR3 is built from 12 residues. Germline V gene data show CDR1 as SGHKS and CDR2 as YYEKEE (reference sequence). The CDR3 DNA reads TGTGCCAGCAGGGAAGGGGGCAATGAGCAGTTCTTC. Translated, it gives CASREGGNEQFF.

The rearrangement joins TRBV7-2 to TRBJ1-1; maybe TRBD1 (5 bases). V lost 7 bases and J lost 4, with 22 bases in between. The CDR3 sequence is 16 residues long. The germline V gene has CDR1 SGHTA and CDR2 FQGNSA. CDR3 coding DNA: TGTGCCAGCAATCTTAGAACTTGGGGCGCCGGCACTGAAGCTTTCTTT. Its translation is CASNLRTWGAGTEAFF.

The CDR3 sequence is CASRPTTGRQETQYF. The CDR3, as DNA: TGTGCCAGCAGGCCGACGACAGGCCGACAAGAGACCCAGTACTTC. The V call is TRBV28, the J call TRBJ2-5; tentative D call: TRBD1 (6 bases). This CDR3 spans 15 amino acids. Looked up from germline, CDR1 is MDHEN and CDR2 is SYDVKM. V was shortened by 6 bases and J by 2 bases, with 16 bases between the two germline ends. Variable domain in full (rest from reference TRBV28 and TRBJ2-5): DVKVTQSSRYLVKRTGEKVFLECVQDMDHENMFWYRQDPGLGLRLIYFSYDVKMKEKGDIPEGYSVSREKKERFSLILESASTNQTSMYLCASRPTTGRQETQYFGPGTRLLVL.

The chain has TRBV7-6 and TRBJ1-5, with unresolved D. The CDR3 is 16 residues long. V was cut by 1 base and J by 5 bases, with 15 bases left in between. From germline, CDR1 is SGHVS and CDR2 FNYEAQ. CDR3 sequence: CASSLGTANSHQPQHF. Here the CDR3 DNA reads TGTGCCAGCAGCTTAGGAACAGCCAATTCTCATCAGCCCCAGCATTTT. Full variable domain (missing parts from reference TRBV7-6 and TRBJ1-5): GAGVSQSPRYKVTKRGQDVALRCDPISGHVSLYWYRQALGQGPEFLTYFNYEAQQDKSGLPNDRFSAERPEGSISTLTIQRTEQRDSAMYRCASSLGTANSHQPQHFGDGTRLSIL.

This clone was observed a single time. The chain has TRBV7-2 and TRBJ2-3, with D possibly being TRBD1 (6 bases). CDR3 length equals 14 residues. V shed 5 bases and J shed 1 base, with 10 bases lying between them. Germline lookup yields CDR1 SGHTA and CDR2 FQGNSA. Written as DNA, the CDR3 is TGTGCCAGCAGCCTGGACAGCCGCACAGATACGCAGTATTTT. This sequence encodes CASSLDSRTDTQYF.

The chain uses TRBV6-5 and TRBJ2-1, with TRBD2 identical over 9 bases. Germline values: CDR1 MNHEY, CDR2 SVGAGI. This CDR3 region has 11 residues. V was pared by 7 bases and J by 15 bases, with 7 bases of the junction left unmatched. The chain's CDR3 is CASTRGTSLFF. The CDR3 DNA reads as TGTGCCAGCACTAGGGGGACTAGCTTGTTCTTC.

The V gene is TRBV7-8, the J gene TRBJ1-5, with a weak D call TRBD1 (6 bases). V was shortened by 1 base and J by 0 bases, with 16 bases between the two germline ends. The CDR3 is made up of 18 amino acids. CDR1 SGHVS and CDR2 FQNEAQ come from the germline V gene. This CDR3 is CASSLVPSAGVSNQPQHF. In nucleotides, the CDR3 is TGTGCCAGCAGCTTAGTACCTTCGGCAGGGGTTAGCAATCAGCCCCAGCATTTT.

The chain joins TRBV9 to TRBJ1-2, with D perhaps matching TRBD1 (6 bases). The CDR3 totals 14 residues. Trimming left V 2 bases short and J 6 bases short, with 14 bases between. Germline V gene data show CDR1 as SGDLS and CDR2 as YYNGEE. The CDR3 coding sequence is TGTGCCAGCAGCGTGGCCACAGGGTCGGATGGCTACACCTTC. The encoded protein is CASSVATGSDGYTF.

The chain is built from TRBV7-2 and TRBJ2-2; D uncertain. This CDR3 contains 15 residues. Germline V lookup: CDR1 SGHTA, CDR2 FQGNSA. The germline V and J ends were trimmed by 1 base and 4 bases, with 10 bases remaining between them. CDR3 sequence reads: CASSLVGFSTGELFF. The CDR3 bases are TGTGCCAGCAGCTTAGTCGGGTTTAGCACCGGGGAGCTGTTTTTT.

J is TRBJ1-2 and V is TRBV27; D is undetermined. There are 14 residues in the CDR3. V was cut by 7 bases and J by 3 bases, with 15 bases left in between. Germline CDR1 is MNHEY and CDR2 is SMNVEV (reference sequence). CDR3 nucleotide sequence: TGTGCCAGCAAGGAGGTGGGCCCCCACTATGGCTACACCTTC. It yields the protein CASKEVGPHYGYTF.

The rearrangement joins TRBV5-5 to TRBJ1-2; 10 bases match TRBD1. This CDR3 contains 15 residues. In germline, CDR1 is SGHKS, CDR2 YYEKEE (reference sequence). Germline trimming cut 0 bases from V and 8 bases from J; bases unmatched to any gene: 7. CDR3 in DNA: TGTGCCAGCAGCTTGGCCGGGACAGGGGTTTACGGCTACACCTTC. Encoded protein: CASSLAGTGVYGYTF.